One and the same sample provided the 17 T cell receptor beta chains below, sequenced in a study of blood T cell repertoires in COVID-19. The method was immunoSEQ multiplex PCR; TCRdb's version includes in-frame clones alone and lacks a portion of them. The sample records 150,000 to 200,000 clones, about 87% being singletons. Sequences were obtained from peripheral blood. The source is a man aged 40-55 years with active or convalescent COVID-19.

The genes are TRBV11-2 and TRBJ1-1; D call uncertain. Deletions cut 3 bases from V and 11 bases from J, with 13 bases between. In germline, CDR1 is SGHAT, CDR2 FQNNGV. The CDR3 covers 12 residues. The CDR3 DNA follows: TGTGCCAGCAGCTTGCAAAGTCAGAGGGCTTTCTTT. Amino acid sequence: CASSLQSQRAFF.

J is TRBJ1-1 and V is TRBV19, with TRBD1 as a possible D gene (6 bases). CDR3 size: 14 residues. The V gene lost 5 bases and the J gene lost 0 bases, with 10 bases spanning the gap. Germline loops: CDR1 LNHDA, CDR2 SQIVND (reference sequence). Written as DNA, the CDR3 is TGTGCCAGTAGTGAGGGACACCTGAACACTGAAGCTTTCTTT. It translates to CASSEGHLNTEAFF. The complete variable domain, with remaining parts taken from reference TRBV19 and TRBJ1-1, reads DGGITQSPKYLFRKEGQNVTLSCEQNLNHDAMYWYRQDPGQGLRLIYYSQIVNDFQKGDIAEGYSVSREKKESFPLTVTSAQKNPTAFYLCASSEGHLNTEAFFGQGTRLTVV.

The CDR3 protein is CASSAEVYGYTF. The CDR3 bases are TGTGCCAGTAGCGCGGAAGTCTATGGCTACACCTTC. The chain has TRBV19 and TRBJ1-2, with no clear D. Germline V lookup: CDR1 LNHDA, CDR2 SQIVND (reference sequence). V gave up 6 bases and J gave up 4 bases, with 9 bases separating them. The length of the CDR3 is 12 residues.

Points on this clone: In the same sample, other DNA sequences code for this CDR3. This chain uses TRBV5-1 with TRBJ1-1, with D maybe TRBD1 (5 bases). The germline V gene encodes CDR1 SGHRS and CDR2 YFSETQ. V was trimmed by 2 bases and J by 2 bases, leaving 7 bases between them. The CDR3 runs 13 residues. The CDR3 nucleotides are TGCGCCAGCAGCTTAGACAGAAACACTGAAGCTTTCTTT. This translates into CASSLDRNTEAFF. Variable domain in full (rest from reference TRBV5-1 and TRBJ1-1): KAGVTQTPRYLIKTRGQQVTLSCSPISGHRSVSWYQQTPGQGLQFLFEYFSETQRNKGNFPGRFSGRQFSNSRSEMNVSTLELGDSALYLCASSLDRNTEAFFGQGTRLTVV.

This clone was found a few times. The chain employs TRBV18 and TRBJ1-3; D is possibly TRBD1 (5 bases). The CDR3 has 13 residues. The V and J ends lost 3 bases and 10 bases respectively, with 13 bases between them. Per germline, CDR1 KGHSH and CDR2 LQKENI. CDR3 sequence (DNA): TGTGCCAGCTCACCGAGCGACAGTCGGACCATATATTTT. Its translation: CASSPSDSRTIYF.

The chain is built from TRBV12-5 and TRBJ1-1, with D possibly being TRBD1 (5 bases). The CDR3 runs to 14 residues. The V end lost 2 bases, the J end lost 2 bases, and 9 bases lay between the germline ends. Germline CDR1 LGHNT, CDR2 FRNRAP. The CDR3 reads CASGLTGANTEAFF. CDR3 bases: TGTGCTAGTGGTTTGACAGGAGCCAACACTGAAGCTTTCTTT.

The chain recombines TRBV5-6 with TRBJ1-2, with D maybe TRBD1 (5 bases). Trimming took 1 base from V and 5 from J, leaving 12 bases between them. Germline CDR1 and CDR2: SGHDT and YYEEEE. CDR3 length: 14 amino acids. Here the CDR3 reads CASSLSRTIYGYTF. The CDR3 DNA follows: TGTGCCAGCAGCTTGTCACGGACAATATATGGCTACACCTTC. Based on the CDR3 plus reference TRBV5-6 and TRBJ1-2, the full variable domain is DAGVTQSPTHLIKTRGQQVTLRCSPKSGHDTVSWYQQALGQGPQFIFQYYEEEERQRGNFPDRFSGHQFPNYSSELNVNALLLGDSALYLCASSLSRTIYGYTFGSGTRLTVV.

The J gene is TRBJ1-3, the V gene TRBV18; no clear D gene. CDR1 is KGHSH and CDR2 is LQKENI in the germline V gene. CDR3 length: 15 amino acids. V lost 3 bases, J lost 0 bases, and 9 bases lay in between. In DNA, the CDR3 is TGTGCCAGCTCACCCTATTCAGGCTCTGGAAACACCATATATTTT. Protein: CASSPYSGSGNTIYF.

This rearrangement joins TRBV5-1 to TRBJ1-2; possibly TRBD1 for D (6 bases). CDR1 SGHRS and CDR2 YFSETQ come from the germline V gene. The CDR3 length is 14 residues. V was cut by 0 bases and J by 7 bases, with 13 bases left in between. The CDR3 DNA reads TGCGCCAGCAGCTTGGCAGCAGGGGTTCGTGGCTACACCTTC. This translates into CASSLAAGVRGYTF.

The chain uses TRBV7-3 and TRBJ1-2; D remains ambiguous. Trimming removed 1 base at V and 0 bases at J, with 12 bases between. The CDR3 has 16 residues. Germline V gene data show CDR1 as SGHTA and CDR2 as FQGTGA. CDR3 sequence reads: CASSLKGGHSNYGYTF. CDR3 nucleotide sequence: TGTGCCAGCAGCTTAAAAGGAGGGCATTCTAACTATGGCTACACCTTC. Full variable domain (remainder filled in from reference TRBV7-3 and TRBJ1-2): GAGVSQTPSNKVTEKGKYVELRCDPISGHTALYWYRQSLGQGPEFLIYFQGTGAADDSGLPNDRFFAVRPEGSVSTLKIQRTERGDSAVYLCASSLKGGHSNYGYTFGSGTRLTVV.

This chain links TRBV24-1 with TRBJ2-1; 7 bases are shared with TRBD1. The CDR3 runs to 16 residues. J was trimmed by 3 bases and V by 7 bases; bases with no gene match: 11. The germline gives CDR1 KGHDR, CDR2 SFDVKD. CDR3: CATSATSGQFYNEQFF. Written as DNA, the CDR3 is TGTGCCACCAGCGCCACATCGGGACAGTTCTACAATGAGCAGTTCTTC.

The chain has TRBV9 and TRBJ2-1, with 7 nucleotides matching TRBD2. J lost 7 bases, V lost 4 bases, and 14 bases had no gene match. In germline, CDR1 is SGDLS, CDR2 YYNGEE. The CDR3 loop spans 16 amino acids. CDR3 in DNA: TGTGCCAGCAGCTCTTATGCTGGCGGGGGTCTAAATGAGCAGTTCTTC. Encoded protein: CASSSYAGGGLNEQFF.

The chain is built from TRBV11-3 and TRBJ1-2; TRBD1 agrees at 7 bases. CDR1 SGHNT and CDR2 YENEEA come from the germline V gene. The CDR3 is made up of 16 amino acids. The V gene end was trimmed by 5 bases and the J gene end by 4 bases; junction bases not matched to a gene: 13. This chain's CDR3 is CASSPPDRAWGYGYTF. CDR3 nucleotide sequence: TGTGCCAGCAGCCCTCCAGACAGGGCCTGGGGCTATGGCTACACCTTC.

J is TRBJ2-6 and V is TRBV18; D remains unclear. Per germline, CDR1 KGHSH and CDR2 LQKENI. The CDR3 extends over 18 amino acids. Trimming left V 2 bases short and J 4 bases short, with 18 bases between. CDR3 sequence reads: CASSPWAALGDGANVLTF. CDR3 coding DNA: TGTGCCAGCTCACCATGGGCCGCCTTAGGTGACGGGGCCAACGTCCTGACTTTC.

This clone appeared a few times. The rearrangement uses TRBV18 and TRBJ1-1; D is ambiguous. Deletions cut 3 bases from V and 0 bases from J, with 11 bases between. The CDR3 spans 15 residues. Germline CDR1 and CDR2: KGHSH and LQKENI. CDR3 in amino acids: CASSPEGLLNTEAFF. CDR3 sequence (DNA): TGTGCCAGCTCACCTGAGGGCCTCCTGAACACTGAAGCTTTCTTT.

This chain links TRBV3-1 (or the pseudogene TRBV3-2) with TRBJ1-3; D is ambiguous. CDR1 is LGHDT and CDR2 is YNNKEL in the germline V gene (reference sequence). V was shortened by 4 bases and J by 0 bases, with 7 bases between the two germline ends. CDR3 length equals 14 residues. The DNA of the CDR3 is TGTGCCAGCAGCCGTGCTAGCTCTGGAAACACCATATATTTT. It codes for CASSRASSGNTIYF.

This chain connects TRBV30 to TRBJ1-1, with TRBD1 identical over 9 bases. V lost 5 bases and J lost 10; bases outside the gene matches: 5. The CDR3 contains 11 residues. Germline assignment: CDR1 GTSNPN and CDR2 SVGIG (reference sequence). DNA for the CDR3: TGTGCCTGGTCTTACAGGGGGCCAGCTTTCTTT. Its translation is CAWSYRGPAFF. The whole variable domain, remainder taken from reference TRBV30 and TRBJ1-1, is SQTIHQWPATLVQPVGSPLSLECTVEGTSNPNLYWYRQAAGRGLQLLFYSVGIGQISSEVPQNLSASRPQDRQFILSSKKLLLSDSGFYLCAWSYRGPAFFGQGTRLTVV.